Listed below are T cell receptor beta chains from one sample, sequenced in a study of T-cell reconstitution after alpha-beta-depleted transplantation in children. MiXCR, run by TCRdb on the PCR reads, gives a single entry per CDR3 protein. The sample carries 450,000 to 600,000 distinct CDR3 sequences, around 19% recorded once. Sequences were derived from PBMCs from the stem cell graft donor, sampled from the stem cell graft. These receptor sequences come from a human donor who donated a stem cell graft to a child with acute lymphoblastic leukemia. Both conserved end residues are part of each CDR3. Size values are once, few and many counts, or a class for expanded clones, and some rows have none.

CASSSRGWTGELFF,few,TRBJ2-2,14,TRBV5-5
CASSLPSSASDTQYF,few,TRBJ2-3,15,TRBV5-6
CASSAGQAFYEQYF,few,TRBJ2-7,14,TRBV27
CASSPGSYSPLHF,few,TRBJ1-6,13,TRBV12-3/TRBV12-4
CAAGGDREDTQYF,few,TRBJ2-3,13,TRBV10-3
CASSLWDRDYGYTF,-,TRBJ1-2,14,TRBV5-1
CASSSLRRGLHEQYF,-,TRBJ2-7,15,TRBV27
CASSSNRGSYGYTF,few,TRBJ1-2,14,TRBV13
CASSLARDGAFF,-,TRBJ1-1,12,TRBV5-6
CASSLTGGASDEQFF,few,TRBJ2-1,15,TRBV12-3/TRBV12-4
CASSLDGDSYNEQFF,-,TRBJ2-1,15,TRBV5-1
CASSPLLANPYEQYF,-,TRBJ2-7,15,TRBV27
CSVDTGLGNTGELFF,-,TRBJ2-2,15,TRBV29-1
CSVEPAGAYNEQFF,-,TRBJ2-1,14,TRBV29-1
CSARDLERGRPETQYF,few,TRBJ2-5,16,TRBV20-1
CAGASGSIGEQYF,-,TRBJ2-7,13,TRBV27
CASSQTGNLNEQFF,-,TRBJ2-1,14,TRBV12-3/TRBV12-4
CASSPGGGANEAFF,-,TRBJ1-1,14,TRBV5-1
CASSERRGGTDTQYF,-,TRBJ2-3,15,TRBV2
CSVGDGQPQHF,-,TRBJ1-5,11,TRBV29-1
CASSATQGAGTRRFF,few,TRBJ2-1,15,TRBV6-4
CASSLGTVDSYNEQFF,few,TRBJ2-1,16,TRBV5-1
CSANRGWTQYF,few,TRBJ2-5,11,TRBV29-1
CASSFGIQAYEQYF,few,TRBJ2-7,14,TRBV12-3/TRBV12-4
CASRGQVDEKLFF,-,TRBJ1-4,13,TRBV6-6
CASGKGIHNEQFF,-,TRBJ2-1,13,TRBV5-6
CASSDRTGVAKNIQYF,-,TRBJ2-4,16,TRBV5-5
CAISDPLVSYNEQFF,-,TRBJ2-1,15,TRBV10-3
CASSFSGTGSSYEQYF,-,TRBJ2-7,16,TRBV27
CASTLVGGSYNEQFF,-,TRBJ2-1,15,TRBV6-1
CASSQGGQGARDTGELFF,many,TRBJ2-2,18,TRBV4-1
CSARVPGPDTQYF,-,TRBJ2-3,13,TRBV20-1
CATGSDRGGETQYF,-,TRBJ2-5,14,TRBV6-2/TRBV6-3
CASSSLALTYEQYF,-,TRBJ2-7,14,TRBV12-3/TRBV12-4
CASSQDGRRLGRNEQFF,few,TRBJ2-1,17,TRBV4-1
CSARAKRELKTQYF,-,TRBJ2-5,14,TRBV20-1
CSASLSEGPQREQFF,-,TRBJ2-1,15,TRBV20-1
CASSLRHASAYNEQFF,-,TRBJ2-1,16,TRBV5-1
CSASPRSSYEQYF,-,TRBJ2-7,13,TRBV20-1
CASSLEGRAYYKETQYF,few,TRBJ2-5,17,TRBV11-2
CASSLDQGLRETQYF,-,TRBJ2-5,15,TRBV12-3/TRBV12-4
CASSLGGLLNTEAFF,few,TRBJ1-1,15,TRBV7-9
CASSLEFYETVNTEAFF,few,TRBJ1-1,17,TRBV5-5
CASSLGVVEAFF,many,TRBJ1-1,12,TRBV12-3/TRBV12-4
CASSKRAGGANEQYF,-,TRBJ2-7,15,TRBV9
CASSKRTRLEQYF,few,TRBJ2-7,13,TRBV7-2
CASSSVLTMMQFF,-,TRBJ2-1,13,TRBV7-6
CASSRRTGSEDYTF,-,TRBJ1-2,14,TRBV7-8
CSLQADTQYF,few,TRBJ2-3,10,TRBV29-1
CASSFRRIGTDTQYF,-,TRBJ2-3,15,TRBV7-9
CASRTGESSYNEQFF,few,TRBJ2-1,15,TRBV18
CASSYSAGTHSGNTIYF,-,TRBJ1-3,17,TRBV6-5
CASGTMGLAMVGELFF,few,TRBJ2-2,16,TRBV5-1
CAITKGGGLDEQFF,-,TRBJ2-1,14,TRBV10-3
CACSLAPGSQNIQYF,once,TRBJ2-4,15,TRBV3-1
CASSLFRAYQETQYF,few,TRBJ2-5,15,TRBV12-3/TRBV12-4
CASSALDSREDF,-,TRBJ2-7,12,TRBV7-9